This T cell receptor beta chain was identified during a study of T-cell memory formation after mild COVID-19. Study-level background: Largely donor-specific TCR clusters were found.

The CDR3 sequence is 12 residues long. The junction had 2 bases not matched to a gene; V was cut back by 6 bases and J by 3 bases. Germline loops: CDR1 SQVTM, CDR2 ANQGSEA. Constant-segment-primed 5'RACE gave TCR alpha and TCR beta cDNA libraries with sample barcodes and UMIs. TCRdb reprocessed the 5' RACE reads with MiXCR, giving one entry per CDR3 protein. The sample holds approximately 400,000 distinct CDR3 sequences, roughly 18% seen once. Points on this clonotype: What it recognizes is unknown.

Study observations and caveats: What remained unconfirmed was the SARS-CoV-2 specificity of second-wave clones peaking on day 37. Most CD4+ clones that shrank were in CM and EM, while CD8+ ones turned up in EMRA.

This sequence joins TRBV29-1 and TRBJ1-2; TRBD1 agrees at 9 bases. This TCR came from a man between 18 and 29 years old who had mild COVID-19 (a few samples of this study predate the infection). Cell type and time point are not known. Specimen: PBMCs or a T cell subset sorted from them (not recorded which). In DNA, the CDR3 is TGCAGCGTGGGACAGGGATACTATGGCTACACCTTC. Translated: CSVGQGYYGYTF.